The 3 T cell receptor beta chains presented below share a single source sample, sequenced in a study of control samples from healthy donors and cancer patients. Clones were sequenced by immunoSEQ multiplex PCR, and TCRdb holds only the in-frame ones, with some missing. The repertoire includes around 93,000 clones, just over 85% of them detected once, and around an eighth sits in the top ten. Sequenced material: blood. These receptors all stem from a man younger than 40 in good health.

This clone was seen once. This could be a read error, since a much larger clone is one nucleotide away. The chain carries TRBV3-1 (or the pseudogene TRBV3-2) and TRBJ2-1; D remains unclear. Trimming pared 4 bases from V and 6 bases from J, leaving 7 bases between. The CDR3 totals 12 residues. The germline V gene has CDR1 LGHDT and CDR2 YNNKEL (reference sequence). CDR3 coding DNA: TGTGCCAGCAGCCTCAGTGGCAATGAGCAGTTCTTC. Translated, it gives CASSLSGNEQFF.

This sequence joins TRBV11-3 and TRBJ2-3, with 8 bases that match TRBD2. From germline, CDR1 is SGHNT and CDR2 YENEEA. V gave up 5 bases and J gave up 2 bases; unmatched junction bases: 6. The CDR3 sequence is 15 residues long. The CDR3 DNA is TGTGCCAGCAGCCCCCGGGAGGGACTCACAGATACGCAGTATTTT. This translates into CASSPREGLTDTQYF.

The V and J genes are TRBV12-5 and TRBJ2-7, with D perhaps TRBD1 (5 bases). The CDR3 is made up of 18 amino acids. V was clipped by 0 bases and J by 6 bases, with 24 bases between them. Germline values: CDR1 LGHNT, CDR2 FRNRAP. The CDR3 DNA reads TGTGCTAGTGGTTTGGTAGATCCTCCAGGGATACGCAGTGGCGAGCAGTACTTC. This codes for CASGLVDPPGIRSGEQYF.